These T cell receptor beta chains were read from a single sample in a study of cytomegalovirus exposure and HLA in healthy donors. Profiling relied on immunoSEQ multiplex PCR, and the TCRdb table lists in-frame clones only, not all of them. The repertoire holds some 160,000 clones, around 77% seen once, with 1.5% to 2% in the top ten. Sequences were obtained from PBMCs. Source of these receptors: a young woman in good health and CMV-seronegative. The conserved cysteine and the conserved F or W are not part of the CDR3 here.

v_call cdr3_aa
TRBV29-1 SVGRQVGYT
TRBV19 ASTVGTYSYNEQF
TRBV5-1 ASSYGTGGEFEQF
TRBV2 ASMTGLGMISPLH
TRBV30 AWRRRDRWGVEQY
TRBV5-1 ASSLSTSGSGNEQY
TRBV27 ASSLSSRPGGYEQY
TRBV25-1 ASREDSNPTDTQY
TRBV30 AWNRAYEQY
TRBV2 ATPVRGARYGYP
TRBV19 ASTPSRAEETQY
TRBV6-1 ARYLQGENTEAF